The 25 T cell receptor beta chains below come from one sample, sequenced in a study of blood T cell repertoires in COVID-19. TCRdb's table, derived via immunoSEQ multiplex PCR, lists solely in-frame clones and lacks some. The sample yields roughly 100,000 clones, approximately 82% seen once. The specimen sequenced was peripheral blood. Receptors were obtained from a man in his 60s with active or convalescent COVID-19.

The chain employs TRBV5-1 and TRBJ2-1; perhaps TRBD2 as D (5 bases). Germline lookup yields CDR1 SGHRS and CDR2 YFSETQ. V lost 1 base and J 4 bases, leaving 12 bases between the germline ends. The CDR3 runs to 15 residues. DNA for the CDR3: TGCGCCAGCAGCTTGAACCTAGCTTCATACAATGAGCAGTTCTTC. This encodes CASSLNLASYNEQFF.

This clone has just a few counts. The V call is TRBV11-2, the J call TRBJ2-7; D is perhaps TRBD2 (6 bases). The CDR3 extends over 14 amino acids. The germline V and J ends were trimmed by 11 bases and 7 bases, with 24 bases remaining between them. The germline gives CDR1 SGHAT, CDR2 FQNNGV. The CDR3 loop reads CAPRRDLPRGEQYV. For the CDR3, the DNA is TGTGCCCCGAGGCGGGACCTTCCCCGGGGGGAGCAGTACGTC.

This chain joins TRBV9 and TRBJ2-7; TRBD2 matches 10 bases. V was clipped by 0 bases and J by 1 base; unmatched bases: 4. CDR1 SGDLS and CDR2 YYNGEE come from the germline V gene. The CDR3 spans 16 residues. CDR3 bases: TGTGCCAGCAGCGTAGGGAGTAGCGGGGGGTCCTACGAGCAGTACGTC. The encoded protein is CASSVGSSGGSYEQYV.

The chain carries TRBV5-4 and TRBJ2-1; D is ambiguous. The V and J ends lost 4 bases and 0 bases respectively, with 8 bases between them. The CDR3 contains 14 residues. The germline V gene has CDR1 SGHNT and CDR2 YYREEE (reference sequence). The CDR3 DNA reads TGTGCCAGCAGCACCGACACCTCCTACAATGAGCAGTTCTTC. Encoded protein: CASSTDTSYNEQFF.

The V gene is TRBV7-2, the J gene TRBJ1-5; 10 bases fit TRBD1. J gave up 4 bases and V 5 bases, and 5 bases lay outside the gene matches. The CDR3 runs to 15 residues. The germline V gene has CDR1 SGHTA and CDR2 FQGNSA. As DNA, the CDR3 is TGTGCCAGCAGCGCGGGACAGGGGATGAATCAGCCCCAGCATTTT. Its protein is CASSAGQGMNQPQHF.

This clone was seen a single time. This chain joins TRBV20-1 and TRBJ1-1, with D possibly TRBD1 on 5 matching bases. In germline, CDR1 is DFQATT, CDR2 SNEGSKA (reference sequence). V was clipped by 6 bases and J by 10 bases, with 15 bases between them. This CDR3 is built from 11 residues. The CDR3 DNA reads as TGCAGTGCCACGTCGCGGGACCGAGCTTTCTTT. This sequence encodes CSATSRDRAFF.

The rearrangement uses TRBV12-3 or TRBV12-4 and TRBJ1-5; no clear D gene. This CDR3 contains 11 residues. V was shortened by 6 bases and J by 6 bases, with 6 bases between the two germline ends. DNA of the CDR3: TGTGCCAGCAGCTCAGGTCAGCCCCAGCATTTT. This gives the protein CASSSGQPQHF.

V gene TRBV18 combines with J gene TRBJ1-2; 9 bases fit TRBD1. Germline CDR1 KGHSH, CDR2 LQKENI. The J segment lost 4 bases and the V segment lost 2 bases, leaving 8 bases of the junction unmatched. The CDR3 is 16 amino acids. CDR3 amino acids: CASSPDTGGGVYGYTF. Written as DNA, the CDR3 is TGTGCCAGCTCACCAGATACAGGGGGCGGCGTCTATGGCTACACCTTC.

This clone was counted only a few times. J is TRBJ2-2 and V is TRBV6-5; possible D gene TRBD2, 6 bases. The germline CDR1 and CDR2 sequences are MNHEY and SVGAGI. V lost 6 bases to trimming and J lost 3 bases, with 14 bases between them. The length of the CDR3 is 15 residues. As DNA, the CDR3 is TGTGCCAGCAGACCCCCGGGACTCCACACCGGGGAGCTGTTTTTT. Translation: CASRPPGLHTGELFF.

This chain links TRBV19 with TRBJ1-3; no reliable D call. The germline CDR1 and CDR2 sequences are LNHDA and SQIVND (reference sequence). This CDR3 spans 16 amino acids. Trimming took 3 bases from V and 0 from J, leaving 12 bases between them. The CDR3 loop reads CASSIAPGFSGNTIYF. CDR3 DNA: TGTGCCAGTAGTATCGCCCCGGGATTCTCTGGAAACACCATATATTTT.

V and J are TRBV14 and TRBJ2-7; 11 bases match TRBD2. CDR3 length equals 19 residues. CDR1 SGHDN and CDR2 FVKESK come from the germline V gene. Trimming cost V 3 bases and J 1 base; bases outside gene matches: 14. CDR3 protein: CASSHIRGTSGIISYEQYF. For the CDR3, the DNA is TGTGCCAGCAGCCATATCAGAGGGACTAGCGGCATCATATCCTACGAGCAGTACTTC.

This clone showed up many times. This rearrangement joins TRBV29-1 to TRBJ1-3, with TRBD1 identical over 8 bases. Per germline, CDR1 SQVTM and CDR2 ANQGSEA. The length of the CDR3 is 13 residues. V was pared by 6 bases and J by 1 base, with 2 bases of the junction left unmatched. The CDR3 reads CSVTGVSGNTIYF. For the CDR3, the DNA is TGCAGCGTGACAGGGGTTTCTGGAAACACCATATATTTT.

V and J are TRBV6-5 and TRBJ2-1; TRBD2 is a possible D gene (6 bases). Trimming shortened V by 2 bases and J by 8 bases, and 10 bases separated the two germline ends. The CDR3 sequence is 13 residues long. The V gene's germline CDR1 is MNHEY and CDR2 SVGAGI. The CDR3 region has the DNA TGTGCCAGCAGTTACGTAGCGGAAGATGAGCAGTTCTTC. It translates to CASSYVAEDEQFF.

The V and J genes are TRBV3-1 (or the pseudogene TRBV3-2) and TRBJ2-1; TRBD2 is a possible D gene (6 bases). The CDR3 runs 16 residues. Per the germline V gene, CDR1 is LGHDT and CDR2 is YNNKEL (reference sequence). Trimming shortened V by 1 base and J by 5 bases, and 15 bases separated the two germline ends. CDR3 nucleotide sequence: TGTGCCAGCAGCCAAGGACCGCGACTAGGGAACAATGAGCAGTTCTTC. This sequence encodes CASSQGPRLGNNEQFF.

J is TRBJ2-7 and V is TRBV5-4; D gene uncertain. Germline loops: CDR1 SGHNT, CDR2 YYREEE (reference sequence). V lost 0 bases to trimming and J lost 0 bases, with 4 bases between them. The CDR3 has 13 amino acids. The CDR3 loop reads CASSLDTSYEQYF. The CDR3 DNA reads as TGTGCCAGCAGCTTGGACACCTCCTACGAGCAGTACTTC.

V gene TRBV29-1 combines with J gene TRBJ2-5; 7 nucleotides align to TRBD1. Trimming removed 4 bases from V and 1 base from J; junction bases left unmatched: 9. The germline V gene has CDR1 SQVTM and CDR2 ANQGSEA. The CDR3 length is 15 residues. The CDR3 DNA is TGCAGCGTTGTCCCCGTCGAGGGGGCCCAAGAGACCCAGTACTTC. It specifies CSVVPVEGAQETQYF.

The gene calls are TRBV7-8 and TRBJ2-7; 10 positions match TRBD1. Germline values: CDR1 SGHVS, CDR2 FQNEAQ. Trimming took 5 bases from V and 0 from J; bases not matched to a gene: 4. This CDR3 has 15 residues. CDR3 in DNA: TGTGCCAGCAGCCGGACAGGGGGTCGCTCCTACGAGCAGTACTTC. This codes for CASSRTGGRSYEQYF. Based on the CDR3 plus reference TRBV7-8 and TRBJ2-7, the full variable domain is GAGVSQSPRYKVAKRGQDVALRCDPISGHVSLFWYQQALGQGPEFLTYFQNEAQLDKSGLPSDRFFAERPEGSVSTLKIQRTQQEDSAVYLCASSRTGGRSYEQYFGPGTRLTVT.

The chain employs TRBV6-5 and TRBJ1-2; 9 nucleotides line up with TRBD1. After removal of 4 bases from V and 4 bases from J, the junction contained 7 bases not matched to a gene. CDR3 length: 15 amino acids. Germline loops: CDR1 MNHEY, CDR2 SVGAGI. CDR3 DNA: TGTGCCAGCAGTTTCCCGGGACAGGGAGGCTATGGCTACACCTTC. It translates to CASSFPGQGGYGYTF.

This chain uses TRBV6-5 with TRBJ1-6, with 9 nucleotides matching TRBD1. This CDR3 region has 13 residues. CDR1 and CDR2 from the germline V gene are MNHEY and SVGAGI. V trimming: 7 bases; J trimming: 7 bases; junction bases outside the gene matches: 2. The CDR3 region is CASIGTGNSPLHF. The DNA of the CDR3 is TGTGCCAGCATAGGGACAGGGAATTCACCCCTCCACTTT.

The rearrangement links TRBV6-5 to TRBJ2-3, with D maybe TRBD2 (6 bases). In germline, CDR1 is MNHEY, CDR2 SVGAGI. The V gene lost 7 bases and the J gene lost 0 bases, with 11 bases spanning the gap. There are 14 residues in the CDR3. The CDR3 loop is CASNPSVSTDTQYF. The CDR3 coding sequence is TGTGCCAGCAACCCTAGCGTAAGCACAGATACGCAGTATTTT.

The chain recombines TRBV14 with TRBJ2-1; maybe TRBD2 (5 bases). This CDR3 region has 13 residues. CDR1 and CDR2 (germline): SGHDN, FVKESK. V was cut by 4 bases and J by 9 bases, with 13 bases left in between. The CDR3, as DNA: TGTGCCAGCAGCCCGCGTGTCCGGGGTGAGCAGTTCTTC. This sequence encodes CASSPRVRGEQFF.

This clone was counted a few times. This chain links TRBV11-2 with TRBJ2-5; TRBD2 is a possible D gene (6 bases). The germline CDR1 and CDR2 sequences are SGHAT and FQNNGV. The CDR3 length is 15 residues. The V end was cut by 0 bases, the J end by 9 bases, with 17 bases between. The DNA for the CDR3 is TGTGCCAGCAGCTTAGAAATAGGAGGGAAAGGGTCCCAGTACTTC. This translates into CASSLEIGGKGSQYF. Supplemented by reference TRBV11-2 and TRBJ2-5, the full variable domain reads EAGVAQSPRYKIIEKRQSVAFWCNPISGHATLYWYQQILGQGPKLLIQFQNNGVVDDSQLPKDRFSAERLKGVDSTLKIQPAKLEDSAVYLCASSLEIGGKGSQYFGPGTRLLVL.

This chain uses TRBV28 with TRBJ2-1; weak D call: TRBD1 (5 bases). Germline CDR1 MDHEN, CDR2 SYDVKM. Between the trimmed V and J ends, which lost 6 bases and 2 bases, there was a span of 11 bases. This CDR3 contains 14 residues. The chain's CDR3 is CASSPEDTYNEQFF. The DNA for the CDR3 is TGTGCCAGCAGCCCAGAGGACACCTACAATGAGCAGTTCTTC.

CDR3 in amino acids: CASSFLGTVTEAFF. The CDR3 nucleotides are TGCGCCAGCAGCTTCCTGGGGACAGTCACTGAAGCTTTCTTT. The rearrangement uses TRBV5-1 and TRBJ1-1; 7 positions agree with TRBD1. Germline CDR1 SGHRS, CDR2 YFSETQ. This CDR3 is 14 amino acids long. The V gene end was trimmed by 2 bases and the J gene end by 4 bases; junction bases not matched to a gene: 5.

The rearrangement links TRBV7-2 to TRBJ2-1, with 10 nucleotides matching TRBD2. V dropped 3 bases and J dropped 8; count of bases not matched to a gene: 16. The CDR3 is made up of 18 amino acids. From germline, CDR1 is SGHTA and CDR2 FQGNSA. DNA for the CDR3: TGTGCCAGCAGCTTCCTGGGTGGCTTACTAGCGGGGAGGCATGAGCAGTTCTTC. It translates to CASSFLGGLLAGRHEQFF.